This T cell receptor (beta chain) came from a study of cytomegalovirus exposure and HLA in healthy donors (dated by TCRdb to about 2017). Study-wide context: In an earlier analysis of around 540 of the donors, 276 Gb of sequence data and 100 million or so unique TCR beta sequences from 150 million to 200 million T cells were reported. The study was designed to test whether signatures of past pathogen exposure could be identified by cataloging public T cell receptors. High-throughput TCR immunosequencing, statistical association of individual TCRs with disease status, and machine learning were combined to predict cytomegalovirus infection status. An early release covering roughly 600 HLA-typed donors comprised around 300 gigabases of sequencing data and roughly 85 million unique TCR sequences. Typing coverage differed by locus: A, B, C, DRB1 and DQB1 were typed in about 629-640 donors, DQA1 in about 510, DPA1 in around 580, and DPB1 in just under 480. Of the 300 to 450 genotyped donors, less than 85% were placed in the genetic ancestry cluster associated with self-reported Caucasian donors. All discovery cohort repertoires had been generated on a single sequencing platform. Along with the approximately 650-subject first cohort, a separate validation cohort of over 90 different subjects was used. Both class I and class II loci were covered by HLA typing, at four-digit resolution. Alongside the repertoire data, information on donor age, sex, ethnicity and CMV serostatus was compiled. Using immunosequencing, the study profiled T cell repertoires from 666 subjects and related those repertoires to cytomegalovirus serostatus. A handful of DR-DQ haplotypes were handled as single units for association and clustering because linkage in the cohort was strong. Rather than drawing on any new phenotypic data, the later analysis identified candidate immune exposures from TCR beta sequences and the way those sequences occurred across donors. To decide whether each TCR beta V gene segment behaved as functional or pseudogenic, an earlier analysis of approximately 590 of the donors relied on high-throughput TCR beta sequencing. In a later analysis, previously published TCR beta repertoires from some 640 donors were re-analyzed and high-resolution HLA genotyping was added so that TCR occurrence patterns could be studied. In a later genetic analysis, genome-wide SNP genotypes for 398 of the 666 donors were used, and that subset was treated as a discovery cohort. Among around 400 genotyped donors of the cohort, an average of roughly 230,000 unique TCR beta nucleotide sequences was sequenced per donor, of which about 19% were non-productive. Results the study describes overall, beyond this receptor: A group of highly shared sequence variants was considered likely to be a technical artifact of the sequencing pipeline. A later genetic analysis associated a missense DCLRE1C variant with V-gene and J-gene trimming of TCR beta chains, and an independent cohort replicated the association. The classifier was reported to diagnose cytomegalovirus status with high specificity and sensitivity in both the original and validation cohorts. In a later analysis, several top co-occurrence clusters were reported to appear linked to parvovirus B19, influenza, CMV and Epstein-Barr virus. A later genetic analysis reported fewer N-insertions in productive TCRs among donors in an Asian-associated ancestry cluster than the approximately 670-donor mean. This cohort had only TCR beta chains sequenced, and the lack of alpha or paired-chain data limited which features could be detected. The presence/absence analyses assumed that sequencing depth was roughly uniform across donors, and that assumption may not be true. When HLA alleles, especially DR and DQ, strongly co-occurred, attributing TCR associations to individual alleles was difficult. In a later analysis, the rate of TCR association differed among HLA loci, with DRB1 alleles having the most associated TCRs and HLA-C alleles having the fewest. Most TCR sequences were seen in very few donors, while some public TCRs were found in many individuals. For the cohort, immune exposure information was limited to CMV serostatus. In vitro tests confirmed that a few of the cytomegalovirus-associated TCR beta chains recognize cytomegalovirus antigens. Roughly 17 rarely observed V segments, including chromosome 9 orphons, were excluded from the earlier analysis of some 590 of the donors because counts were too low. A total of 150 to 200 TCR beta chains were listed by the study as associated with cytomegalovirus. Correlated functional status among segregating V segments might be attributable to linkage disequilibrium, but an unknown experimental factor could not be ruled out. Compared with equally common non-associated chains, HLA-associated TCR beta chains in a later analysis were more clonally expanded and had lower generation probabilities. Because HLA typing was unavailable for some donors at each locus, only the typed subset was used in association tests. A later analysis associated 15,000 to 20,000 TCR beta sequences with specific HLA alleles at a false discovery rate of 0.05. In a later analysis, most CMV-associated TCR beta chains were found to appear HLA-restricted, with HLA associations seemingly driven largely by CMV exposure. A further reported finding was that TCR beta sequences accurately predicted the HLA-A and HLA-B alleles for most subjects in the first cohort. An earlier analysis of some 590 of the donors showed that most TCR beta V segments appeared in productive rearrangements either about 87% or about 30% of the time, which broadly matched IMGT annotations. Some IMGT-functional V segments, including TRBV6-2 and TRBV6-3, could not be distinguished by the 87-base-pair reads and were therefore excluded. The authors suggested that the approach could potentially be extended to other disease states and immunological phenotypes.

In the case of this clone: There is no known antigen for this receptor.

In total, 500 to 700 healthy bone marrow donors made up the cohort. Cohort members were all nominally healthy when sampled, although unrecorded immune exposures were likely present. The donor was CMV seropositive and was included in the group of approximately 310 seropositive cohort members. Every donor gave a peripheral blood sample, and the peripheral blood mononuclear cells from that sample were used for TCR beta sequencing. Genomic DNA was extracted from the blood cell samples with the Qiagen DNeasy Blood Extraction Kit. Library preparation used the immunoSEQ multiplex PCR assay. For the multiplex PCR, a mixture combining 60 forward primers for TCR Vbeta segments and 13 reverse primers for TCR Jbeta segments was used. The CDR3 region of rearranged TCR beta genes was amplified from genomic DNA with a multiplex PCR assay. On the Illumina HiSeq System, the amplified TCR beta libraries were sequenced as 87-base-pair reads. The paper's data handling went like this. Across the roughly 700 repertoires, a later analysis counted around 80 million unique TCR beta chains, approximately 10 million of which were shared by at least two donors. Raw reads were error-corrected and collapsed into unique sequences with a nearest-neighbor algorithm that merged closely related sequences to remove PCR and sequencing errors. Alignment of CDR3 sequences to IMGT reference sequences was used to assign V, D and J gene segments. For a sequence to be retained, at least a six-nucleotide match to both a V gene segment and a J gene segment was required. Rearrangements were called productive when the CDR3 lacked stop codons and stayed in frame with V and J; all others were non-productive. Following IMGT convention, CDR3 was defined as the stretch from the second conserved V-encoded cysteine to the conserved J-encoded phenylalanine. The earlier analysis of fewer than 700 of the donors excluded sequences that lacked an unambiguous match to a single V gene segment. An earlier analysis of roughly 590 of the donors called V segments functional above 56.7% productive rearrangements and segregating when the between-donor standard deviation exceeded 5%. A statistical classification framework was built to diagnose cytomegalovirus status from the catalog of TCR beta chain sequences. A later analysis assigned V and J genes by comparing TCR nucleotide sequences with IMGT/GENE-DB human TR gene sequences. In a later analysis, CDR3 sequences and most-parsimonious VDJ recombination scenarios were assigned using the TCRdist pipeline. A later analysis defined each TCR beta chain by its CDR3 amino acid sequence plus V-gene family, and excluded reads lacking a unique V-gene family. To address suspected cross-contamination and a sequencing artifact, a later analysis removed under 600 highly shared, low-generation-probability nucleotide sequences. For each public chain, a later analysis derived a clonal expansion index from normalized ranks of inferred template counts within each repertoire. In a later analysis, generation probabilities were computed with a VDJ recombination model fitted to out-of-frame rearrangements, and the resulting probabilities were checked against IGoR. Hypergeometric tests were used in a later analysis to score TCR-TCR, TCR-HLA and TCR-CMV co-occurrence, with a repertoire-size bias correction applied to the TCR pairs. A later analysis estimated false discovery rates by permuting HLA or CMV assignments 20 times. In a later analysis, co-occurring TCRs were grouped using DBSCAN, with TCRdist sequence similarity added in when clustering inside HLA-allele-positive subsets. Repertoires with fewer than 30,000 or more than 120,000 public chains were left out of co-occurrence clustering, as were five repertoires with anomalous nucleotide sharing. TCRdb took this table from immuneACCESS and kept in-frame rearrangements with V and J called. Such tables lack part of the clones; where checked against another copy, unresolved V genes explain under half of the gap, and the rest is unexplained. V, J and clone size are those of that table, while D and trimming were read from the DNA. The sample's table covers about 170,000 clones. The ten largest clones add up to roughly 0.83% of the sample.

A distance of 22 bases separates the germline ends of V and J, which lose 10 bases and 2 bases respectively. The CDR3 numbers 16 residues from cysteine through phenylalanine. Only CDR3 DNA remains: 48 bases, in frame from the first base. The germline V gene encodes CDR1 LGHNT and CDR2 FRNRAP. This chain joins TRBV12-5 to TRBJ2-3; D gene: possibly TRBD2, on 6 matching bases. Sequencing was done on a sample of PBMCs. The TCR sequence derives from a woman aged 18-29 years in good health and CMV-seropositive. CDR3 protein: CATSPPPAGTTDTQYF. The nucleotide sequence reads TGTGCTACCTCGCCCCCCCCGGCGGGGACCACAGATACGCAGTATTTT.